These 18 T cell receptor beta chains came from one sample sequenced in a study of T cell responses to AZD1222 COVID-19 vaccine. The assay was immunoSEQ multiplex PCR, and TCRdb's table has in-frame clones only and misses some. In the table there are 70,000 to 95,000 clones, more than 75% of which are singletons. Specimen: peripheral blood, collected on day 0 of MenACWY control vaccination. Source of these receptors: an adult in good health.

This clone was seen more than once but under ten times. V and J are TRBV30 and TRBJ2-5; the match to TRBD1 covers 7 bases. Germline assignment: CDR1 GTSNPN and CDR2 SVGIG (reference sequence). There are 16 residues in the CDR3. V shed 0 bases and J 1 base; nucleotides not matched to a gene: 8. CDR3 residues: CAWSVRTGRVQETQYF. Written as DNA, the CDR3 is TGTGCCTGGAGTGTGAGGACAGGTAGGGTCCAAGAGACCCAGTACTTC.

The chain combines TRBV6-5 with TRBJ1-2; 9 bases fit TRBD1. This CDR3 comprises 14 residues. Trimming took 7 bases from V and 5 from J; bases not matched to a gene: 8. Germline lookup yields CDR1 MNHEY and CDR2 SVGAGI. The CDR3 DNA follows: TGTGCCAGCACCGACAGGGGGATCGAATATGGCTACACCTTC. Encoded protein: CASTDRGIEYGYTF.

This chain joins TRBV7-2 and TRBJ2-7; a possible D gene is TRBD1 (5 bases). The CDR3 spans 15 residues. Trimming removed 5 bases from V and 0 bases from J, with 14 bases in between. In germline, CDR1 is SGHTA, CDR2 FQGNSA. CDR3 DNA sequence: TGTGCCAGCAGCGCCCCAGGGTTGTCCTCCTACGAGCAGTACTTC. Translation gives CASSAPGLSSYEQYF. The full variable domain, in which reference TRBV7-2 and TRBJ2-7 provide the parts outside the CDR3, is GAGVSQSPSNKVTEKGKDVELRCDPISGHTALYWYRQSLGQGLEFLIYFQGNSAPDKSGLPSDRFSAERTGGSVSTLTIQRTQQEDSAVYLCASSAPGLSSYEQYFGPGTRLTVT.

The rearrangement links TRBV9 to TRBJ2-1; D gene ambiguous. Trimming left V 0 bases short and J 9 bases short, with 4 bases between. The germline V gene encodes CDR1 SGDLS and CDR2 YYNGEE. The length of the CDR3 is 11 residues. The CDR3 reads CASSVAGEQFF. CDR3 DNA sequence: TGTGCCAGCAGCGTAGCTGGTGAGCAGTTCTTC.

This sequence joins TRBV3-1 (or the pseudogene TRBV3-2) and TRBJ1-5; D possibly corresponds to TRBD1 (5 bases). The CDR3 is 13 amino acids. The V end lost 4 bases, the J end lost 4 bases, and 8 bases lay between the germline ends. Germline V gene lookup returns CDR1 LGHDT and CDR2 YNNKEL (reference sequence). The DNA of the CDR3 is TGTGCCAGCAGCCCGGGACTAAATCAGCCCCAGCATTTT. Translation: CASSPGLNQPQHF.

The chain links TRBV6-5 to TRBJ2-7; 11 bases align to TRBD2. The CDR3 sequence is 15 residues long. Germline trimming cut 7 bases from V and 4 bases from J; bases unmatched to any gene: 9. Germline assignment: CDR1 MNHEY and CDR2 SVGAGI. The DNA for the CDR3 is TGTGCCAGCACCCTCCTAGCGGGAGGCATATACGAGCAGTACTTC. Amino acid sequence: CASTLLAGGIYEQYF.

This clone has more than one count but fewer than ten. J is TRBJ2-2 and V is TRBV5-4, with TRBD2 matching 12 bases. Germline loops: CDR1 SGHNT, CDR2 YYREEE (reference sequence). This CDR3 spans 17 amino acids. The ends lost 1 base at V and 4 bases at J; junction bases unmatched: 5. The chain's CDR3 is CASSLYLAGGGTGELFF. Here the CDR3 DNA reads TGTGCCAGCAGCTTGTACCTAGCGGGAGGGGGCACCGGGGAGCTGTTTTTT.

V is TRBV4-3 and J is TRBJ2-5; 8 bases line up with TRBD1. The CDR3 is 15 amino acids. Germline assignment: CDR1 LGHNA and CDR2 YSLEER. The ends lost 3 bases at V and 4 bases at J; junction bases unmatched: 7. CDR3 amino acids: CASSHLTGGTETQYF. The CDR3 DNA sequence: TGCGCCAGCAGCCACCTTACAGGGGGAACAGAGACCCAGTACTTC.

In this sample, this clone turned up once. The chain carries TRBV19 and TRBJ1-5, with D possibly being TRBD1 (5 bases). CDR1 and CDR2 from the germline V gene are LNHDA and SQIVND (reference sequence). The CDR3 has 15 amino acids. V lost 4 bases and J 4 bases, leaving 14 bases between the germline ends. CDR3 coding DNA: TGTGCCAGTAGTACGGGGACGAGGAGGAATCAGCCCCAGCATTTT. Its translation is CASSTGTRRNQPQHF.

This clone was seen a single time. The chain couples TRBV6-2 or TRBV6-3 to TRBJ2-1, with 7 bases lining up with TRBD2. Trimming removed 2 bases from V and 6 bases from J; junction bases left unmatched: 13. The CDR3 is 17 residues long. Germline lookup yields CDR1 MNHEY and CDR2 SVGEGT. The CDR3 nucleotides are TGTGCCAGCAGTTACGGGCTTCGGCTAGCGGATTTCAATGAGCAGTTCTTC. This codes for CASSYGLRLADFNEQFF.

The rearrangement joins TRBV2 to TRBJ1-2; D not resolved. Germline V gene lookup returns CDR1 SNHLY and CDR2 FYNNEI. The CDR3 spans 11 residues. Trimming removed 5 bases from V and 4 bases from J, with 5 bases in between. CDR3 residues: CASSQRYGYTF. DNA of the CDR3: TGTGCCAGCAGTCAGCGCTATGGCTACACCTTC.

V and J are TRBV28 and TRBJ1-6; TRBD1 is a possible D gene (6 bases). The germline CDR1 and CDR2 sequences are MDHEN and SYDVKM. The V end was cut by 2 bases, the J end by 5 bases, with 10 bases between. The CDR3 has 15 residues. CDR3 DNA: TGTGCCAGCAGTTTAGGGGGCCCAGATAATTCACCCCTCCACTTT. Protein sequence: CASSLGGPDNSPLHF.

The V gene is TRBV3-1 (or the pseudogene TRBV3-2), the J gene TRBJ1-1, with D perhaps TRBD1 (6 bases). This CDR3 is built from 19 residues. Looked up from germline, CDR1 is LGHDT and CDR2 is YNNKEL (reference sequence). Trimming left V 0 bases short and J 4 bases short, with 24 bases between. CDR3 amino acids: CASSQEYPPLQGPGTEAFF. CDR3 DNA sequence: TGTGCCAGCAGCCAAGAGTACCCACCACTACAGGGTCCGGGCACTGAAGCTTTCTTT.

The V gene is TRBV9, the J gene TRBJ2-6, with D hard to call. The V end was cut by 8 bases, the J end by 2 bases, with 8 bases between. The germline V gene encodes CDR1 SGDLS and CDR2 YYNGEE. The CDR3 sequence is 13 residues long. CDR3 loop: CASTVAGANVLTF. The CDR3 nucleotides are TGTGCCAGTACTGTTGCTGGGGCCAACGTCCTGACTTTC.

V usage is TRBV19 and J usage is TRBJ2-3; D unresolved. This CDR3 region has 13 residues. Trimming removed 5 bases from V and 1 base from J, with 7 bases in between. The germline V gene encodes CDR1 LNHDA and CDR2 SQIVND (reference sequence). The CDR3 DNA reads as TGTGCCAGTAGTTTCTTGGGCACAGATACGCAGTATTTT. Translated: CASSFLGTDTQYF.

V usage is TRBV19 and J usage is TRBJ2-7, with unresolved D. The length of the CDR3 is 11 residues. V was clipped by 3 bases and J by 3 bases, with 3 bases between them. Germline assignment: CDR1 LNHDA and CDR2 SQIVND (reference sequence). CDR3 nucleotides: TGTGCCAGTAGTATGGACTACGAGCAGTACTTC. Its protein is CASSMDYEQYF.

This clone was seen once. V usage is TRBV4-3 and J usage is TRBJ2-1; 10 bases fit TRBD2. V trimming: 3 bases; J trimming: 5 bases; junction bases outside the gene matches: 7. CDR3 length: 16 residues. From germline, CDR1 is LGHNA and CDR2 YSLEER. The CDR3 region is CASSQVTSGVNNEQFF. DNA of the CDR3: TGCGCCAGCAGCCAGGTTACTAGCGGGGTTAACAATGAGCAGTTCTTC.

The J gene is TRBJ1-3, the V gene TRBV28, with D unclear. Germline CDR1 reads MDHEN; CDR2 reads SYDVKM. V was clipped by 6 bases and J by 1 base, with 16 bases between them. The CDR3 length is 16 residues. The CDR3, as DNA: TGTGCCAGCAGGGACGGTTCGGCAGGATCTGGAAACACCATATATTTT. Translation: CASRDGSAGSGNTIYF.